This TCR beta chain comes out of a study of cytomegalovirus exposure and HLA in healthy donors. Findings and caveats of the study: Through in vitro validation, three CMV-associated chains were shown to be specific for CMV antigens. Highly shared sequence variants in one cluster were likely a sequencing artifact. The investigators catalogued some 160 TCR beta chains as cytomegalovirus-associated.

60 Vbeta and 13 Jbeta primers were used in PCR. Clones were sequenced by immunoSEQ multiplex PCR, and TCRdb holds only the in-frame ones, with some missing. This table has roughly 130,000 clones, 79% appearing once. On this clone itself: The antigen remains undetermined.

This CDR3 region has 15 residues. The germline V and J ends were trimmed by 0 bases and 4 bases, with 13 bases remaining between them. CDR1 is SGHRS and CDR2 is YFSETQ in the germline V gene. All donors participated as healthy donors of bone marrow. This receptor was identified in a man between 18 and 35 years old in good health and CMV-seronegative. Source material: PBMCs. This rearrangement joins TRBV5-1 to TRBJ1-1, with no clear D. The CDR3 sequence: CASSLGAGGSTEAFF. As DNA, the CDR3 is TGCGCCAGCAGCTTGGGGGCAGGCGGGAGCACTGAAGCTTTCTTT.